This T cell receptor (beta chain) was observed in a study of circulating and synovial CD4+ cells in juvenile arthritis. Study findings and constraints: Compared with bulk blood, circulating pathogenic-like lymphocytes shared substantially more CDR3 sequences with synovial T cells. Traditional Vbeta family usage analysis missed the pathogenic-like versus bulk difference. T cell genome counts differed by at least an order of magnitude between CPL and CD4 samples. Measured synovium overlap likely understates the true shared repertoire.

The CDR3 contains 13 residues. V gave up 6 bases and J gave up 3 bases, with 9 bases separating them. Germline V gives CDR1 SNHLY, CDR2 FYNNEI. Regarding this clone: As yet, its antigen is unknown.

Some clones are missing from TCRdb's copy, which holds only in-frame ones; the method was immunoSEQ multiplex PCR. In the table there are about 32,000 clones, 90% to 95% of which are singletons. The sample was CD4+ T cells from blood. The gene calls are TRBV2 and TRBJ2-4, with D possibly TRBD2 on 6 matching bases. This sequence was found in a human donor with juvenile idiopathic arthritis. Here the CDR3 reads CASRGDFKNIQYF. The CDR3 DNA is TGTGCCAGCAGGGGGGACTTCAAAAACATTCAGTACTTC.